This T cell receptor (beta chain) was observed in a study of blood T cell repertoires in COVID-19. Across the whole study: COVID-19 samples collected from the United States, Italy and Spain covered acute and convalescent phases. The analysed material was cDNA or gDNA that came from T cells, B-cell-depleted T cells, or PBMCs.

In the source study's methods: Estimates of nucleated cell counts were drawn from the amplification of reference gene primers. Only in-frame clones appear in the TCRdb table, and some are missing; sequencing was by immunoSEQ multiplex PCR. V, J and clone size were drawn from that table, and D and trimming were deduced from the DNA. The sample carries 200,000 to 300,000 clones, approximately 87% recorded once. Germline V lookup: CDR1 SQVTM, CDR2 ANQGSEA. V lost 6 bases, J lost 0 bases, and 23 bases lay in between. There are 17 residues in the CDR3. The sequencing input was peripheral blood. The source is a human donor in a cohort sampled during active COVID-19. V gene TRBV29-1 combines with J gene TRBJ1-1; tentatively, D is TRBD1 (6 bases). CDR3 DNA sequence: TGCAGCGTCTCCCCTAGGGGGGGCCAAGAGATGAACACTGAAGCTTTCTTT. This encodes CSVSPRGGQEMNTEAFF.